This T cell receptor (beta chain) was sequenced in a study of T cells in Graves' hyperthyroidism and ophthalmopathy. V gave up 1 base and J gave up 3 bases, with 12 bases separating them. The CDR3 extends over 15 amino acids. Per the germline V gene, CDR1 is MDHEN and CDR2 is SYDVKM. The TCR beta CDR3 regions underwent amplification using RNA transcripts as the source. Researchers ran a first-round RT-PCR on the TCR CDR3 using the HTBI primer set. From the multiplex PCR reads, TCRdb called clonotypes with MiXCR, one entry per CDR3 protein. The repertoire holds about 740,000 distinct CDR3 sequences, 14% seen once, with about a tenth in the top ten. This clonotype was seen more than once but under ten times. Its antigen is as yet unknown. Diagnosing involved the use of clinical symptoms, serum thyroxine and TRAb, thyroid ultrasound and orbital computed tomography. Overall study findings and caveats: The model anticipated ophthalmopathy a median around six months pre-onset. Stable hyperthyroidism was separated from ophthalmopathy by a model based on 13 V-J features.

This TCR was recovered from a woman younger than 35 with Graves' hyperthyroidism. The rearrangement joins TRBV28 to TRBJ1-2, with D tentatively TRBD1 (5 bases). The specimen was blood. CDR3 loop: CASSLLSGGDYGYTF. In DNA, the CDR3 is TGTGCCAGCAGTTTATTGTCGGGAGGGGACTATGGCTACACCTTC.